These T cell receptor beta chains were read from a single sample in a study of cytomegalovirus exposure and HLA in healthy donors. Here immunoSEQ multiplex PCR was the method, and the copy in TCRdb shows in-frame clones only, minus some. This table holds 150,000 to 180,000 clones, about four fifths found once. The sample consisted of PBMCs. The receptors stem from a man younger than 35 in good health and CMV-seronegative. CDR3s include the opening cysteine and the closing phenylalanine or tryptophan. D genes are given only for firm matches. Clone size is not always given. Where it is, it says once, few, many or a class for expanded clones.

NA	NA	TRBV5-1	TRBJ2-3	TGCGCCAGCAGCTTACTGGGCGATACGCAGTATTTT	CASSLLGDTQYF
NA	NA	TRBV7-2	TRBJ1-2	TGTGCCAGCAGCTTAGCGATAACCGGGTCCCGCGGCGGCTACACCTTC	CASSLAITGSRGGYTF
TRBD1	NA	TRBV25-1	TRBJ2-2	TGTGCCAGCAGTGGAGACAGGGGCACCGGGGAGCTGTTTTTT	CASSGDRGTGELFF
NA	few	TRBV6-1	TRBJ2-5	TGTGCCAGCAGTGATCAGGGATTTGGGGAGACCCAGTACTTC	CASSDQGFGETQYF
TRBD1	few	TRBV27	TRBJ2-2	TGTGCCAGCAGTTTATTTGGCAGGGGGAGAAGAGGCACCGGGGAGCTGTTTTTT	CASSLFGRGRRGTGELFF
TRBD1	few	TRBV4-3	TRBJ1-2	TGCGCCAGCAGCCCAGCAGGGGGAGAGGGCTACACCTTC	CASSPAGGEGYTF
TRBD1	NA	TRBV6-5	TRBJ2-1	TGTGCCAGCAGCCTCTGGACAGGGAGCAATGAGCAGTTCTTC	CASSLWTGSNEQFF
NA	NA	TRBV6-5	TRBJ2-1	TGTGCCAGCAGTTTCACCAGCTCCTACAATGAGCAGTTCTTC	CASSFTSSYNEQFF
NA	NA	TRBV2	TRBJ1-6	TGTGCCAGCACTTTCGGGAGTGTCCTCCACTTT	CASTFGSVLHF
NA	NA	TRBV4-1	TRBJ1-2	TGCGCCAGCAGCCAAGTGGCGTTGGGAGACGAGAGGAGTCGGAGAGGCTACACCTTC	CASSQVALGDERSRRGYTF
TRBD1	few	TRBV7-8	TRBJ1-2	TGTGCCAGCAGCTTAGATGGGACAGCCTATGGCTACACCTTC	CASSLDGTAYGYTF
NA	once	TRBV9	TRBJ2-3	TGTGCCAGCAGTACCGAGCGTTTCACAGATACGCAGTATTTT	CASSTERFTDTQYF
NA	NA	TRBV5-1	TRBJ2-5	TGCGCCAGCAGCTTGGCCGAGGGTTCCCCCGAGACCCAGTACTTC	CASSLAEGSPETQYF
NA	few	TRBV6-5	TRBJ1-5	TGTGCCAGCAGTTACAGGGAGGGCAATCAGCCCCAGCATTTT	CASSYREGNQPQHF
TRBD1	NA	TRBV7-9	TRBJ1-1	TGTGCCAGCAGCGCGACAGGGGTCGTTGAAGCTTTCTTT	CASSATGVVEAFF
TRBD1	NA	TRBV6-1	TRBJ2-7	TGTGCCAGCAGTGATCGCGGGACAGGGGGCTACGAGCAGTACTTC	CASSDRGTGGYEQYF
NA	NA	TRBV2	TRBJ1-5	TGTGCCAGCAGTGATTGGGCAGGGTCTCAGCCCCAGCATTTT	CASSDWAGSQPQHF
NA	NA	TRBV7-9	TRBJ1-2	TGTGCCAGCAGCCTCCGCGGCGGCGGGGAAGGCTATGGCTACACCTTC	CASSLRGGGEGYGYTF
TRBD2	once	TRBV29-1	TRBJ2-1	TGCAGCCTCGGGGGGGCCTACTCCTACAATGAGCAGTTCTTC	CSLGGAYSYNEQFF
NA	NA	TRBV7-8	TRBJ1-5	TGTGCCAGCAGTCTAGAACAGGGTCGGCCCCAGCATTTT	CASSLEQGRPQHF
TRBD1	few	TRBV7-3	TRBJ1-1	TGTGCCAGCAGCGGACAGGGTGGCACTGAAGCTTTCTTT	CASSGQGGTEAFF
NA	NA	TRBV7-2	TRBJ2-3	TGTGCCAGCAGCCCCCAATCCGGGGGTAGAGGCACAGATACGCAGTATTTT	CASSPQSGGRGTDTQYF
NA	few	TRBV5-6	TRBJ2-5	TGTGCCAGCAGCCCAGGGGTGGCGACCCAGTACTTC	CASSPGVATQYF
TRBD1	once	TRBV28	TRBJ2-5	TGTGCCAGCAGGAGACAGGGTTCGGGGGAGACCCAGTACTTC	CASRRQGSGETQYF
NA	NA	TRBV9	TRBJ2-3	TGTGCCAGCAGCGGACCGAGGACAGATACGCAGTATTTT	CASSGPRTDTQYF